One TCR beta chain is described in this entry. Its antigen is not known. The record originates from a study of CD8+CD57+ T cells in acquired aplastic anemia. Study information: Sorted CD4+ plus CD8+ cells gave DNA averaging about 3.2 ug.

V lost 3 bases and J lost 4, with 14 bases in between. The CDR3 sequence is 15 residues long. Germline V CDR1 and CDR2: SNHLY, FYNNEI. Study-wide results and caveats: Patients and controls had CD8+ Simpson's diversity values that were not significantly distinct. There were twenty-nine CD8+ CDR3 sequences that occurred in both patients and controls.

TCR beta VDJ and CDR3 profiles were obtained from a genomic DNA template. TCRdb re-derived calls from the reads in MiXCR, one entry per CDR3 protein. The sample yields about half a million distinct CDR3 sequences, around 33% seen once. Patients selected for sequencing had displayed CD8+CD57+ cell expansion by flow cytometry. The sequenced sample was sorted CD4+, CD8+, or CD8+CD57+ T cells (not recorded which) from PBMCs. The clonotype was recovered from a human donor with aplastic anemia. V is TRBV2 and J is TRBJ2-3, with TRBD2 as a possible D gene (6 bases). The CDR3 loop reads CASSDGSREADTQYF. The CDR3 nucleotides are TGTGCCAGCAGTGATGGTAGTAGGGAGGCAGATACGCAGTATTTT.